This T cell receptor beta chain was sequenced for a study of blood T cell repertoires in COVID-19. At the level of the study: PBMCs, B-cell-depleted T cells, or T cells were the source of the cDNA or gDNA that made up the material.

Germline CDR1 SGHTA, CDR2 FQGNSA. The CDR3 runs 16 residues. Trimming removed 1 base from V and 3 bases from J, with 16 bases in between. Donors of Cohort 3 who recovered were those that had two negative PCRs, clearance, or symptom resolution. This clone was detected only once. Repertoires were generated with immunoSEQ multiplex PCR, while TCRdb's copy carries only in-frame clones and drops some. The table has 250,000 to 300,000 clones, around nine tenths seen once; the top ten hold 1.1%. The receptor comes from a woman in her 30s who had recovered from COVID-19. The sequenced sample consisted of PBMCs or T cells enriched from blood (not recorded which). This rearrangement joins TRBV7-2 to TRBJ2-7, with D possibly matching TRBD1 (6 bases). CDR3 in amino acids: CASSLVHRVGSYEQYF. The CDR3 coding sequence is TGTGCCAGCAGCTTAGTACACAGGGTTGGGAGCTACGAGCAGTACTTC.